The text below deals with one TCR beta chain. Its target is unknown. As for the donors, each was a healthy bone marrow donor. J lost 10 bases, V lost 2 bases, and 5 bases had no gene match. In germline, CDR1 is GTSNPN, CDR2 SVGIG (reference sequence). This CDR3 is 12 amino acids long. The PCR contained 60 Vbeta and 13 Jbeta primers. Original methodology: Later analysis identified tens of millions of unique TCR beta chains, roughly 11 million shared. The table came from immunoSEQ multiplex PCR; TCRdb's copy has only in-frame clones and leaves some out. That table supplies the V and J calls and clone size; D and trimming were determined from the DNA. The sample holds approximately 37,000 clones. The sample is drawn from a study of cytomegalovirus exposure and HLA in healthy donors. Findings and limits, study-wide: Sequencing depth across donors, presence/absence analyses assumed, was roughly uniform. The authors listed some 150 TCR beta chains as cytomegalovirus-associated.

The source of this sequence is a male donor in good health and CMV-seronegative. This chain uses TRBV30 with TRBJ1-1; 9 positions agree with TRBD1. Sequencing was performed on PBMCs. The CDR3 reads CAWSTGGFRAFF. The DNA for the CDR3 is TGTGCCTGGAGTACAGGGGGCTTTCGAGCTTTCTTT.